This TCR beta chain was sequenced during a study of cytomegalovirus exposure and HLA in healthy donors. Findings and limits, study-wide: It was confirmed in vitro that three of the CMV-associated chains were specific for CMV antigens. According to the study, 150 to 200 TCR beta chains were cytomegalovirus-associated.

About this clone itself: Its antigen remains unknown.

The V end was cut by 0 bases, the J end by 3 bases, with 9 bases between. There are 14 residues in the CDR3. CDR1 is GTSNPN, CDR2 SVGIG, per germline (reference sequence). A multiplex PCR was run with 60 Vbeta primers and 13 Jbeta primers. Method: immunoSEQ multiplex PCR; TCRdb's copy keeps in-frame clones and lacks some. Of 85,000 to 100,000 clones listed, around 64% are singletons. The rearrangement links TRBV30 to TRBJ1-5; a weak D match, TRBD1 (6 bases). Sequencing was carried out using PBMCs. This receptor was taken from a human donor in good health. This CDR3 is CAWSVGQLNQPQHF. CDR3 sequence (DNA): TGTGCCTGGAGTGTCGGACAGCTCAATCAGCCCCAGCATTTT.